A few counts support the clone carrying this T cell receptor (beta chain). What it recognizes is unknown. The germline gene is not matched at one end of the junction; a read error may be the cause. Combining a sample-barcoded 5' primer with a J-beta primer mix, a second PCR ran for 7 to 11 cycles. Each cDNA molecule received a tag from a template-switch adaptor that had 12 random nucleotides. TCRdb independently ran MiXCR on the 5' RACE reads; one entry per CDR3 protein. Among about 800,000 distinct CDR3 sequences, roughly 64% were seen once, and the ten largest hold approximately 23%. These data come from a study of blood T cells in healthy people across ages. Study findings and constraints: A roughly linear age-dependent decrease characterized TCR beta diversity per million T cells.

The individuals who served as donors were healthy Caucasians living in Russia, aged about 6 to 90. It was ten milliliters of peripheral blood that were drawn from each donor. This receptor was identified in a young man in good health. Sequenced sample: blood.

CDR3 in DNA: TGCAGCGCGGGAAGATCCTTCGAGCAGTACTTC. Amino acids: CSAGRSFEQYF. The chain couples TRBV29-1 to TRBJ2-7, with a possible D match to TRBD2 (5 bases). Germline CDR1 and CDR2: SQVTM and ANQGSEA. This CDR3 contains 11 residues.